This record covers a single T cell receptor (beta chain). Specified time point: late/post reinfection, 12 to 24 weeks after detection. TCR sequencing was done directly ex vivo on sorted cells, without expansion in vitro. People who inject drugs from Montreal's HEPCO study were the donors. Control naive CD8 T cells came from a couple of donors at all three reinfection time points. Here immunoSEQ multiplex PCR was the method, and the copy in TCRdb shows in-frame clones only, minus some. Of just over 45,000 clones listed, about 91% were seen once; the top ten hold roughly 0.7%. The sample is drawn from a study of memory CD8 T cells in hepatitis C reinfection. Study-level background: A couple of donors resolved primary infection, then developed chronic reinfection. Samples late or after reinfection came 12 to 24 weeks post-detection.

With 2 bases clipped from V and 4 bases from J, the junction kept 6 bases outside the gene matches. This CDR3 has 15 amino acids. CDR1 SGHKS and CDR2 YYEKEE come from the germline V gene (reference sequence). The rearrangement joins TRBV5-5 to TRBJ2-5; TRBD1 matches 9 bases. The source of this sequence is a young man with hepatitis C virus infection. What was sequenced was naive CD8+ T cells sorted from blood. In nucleotides, the CDR3 is TGTGCCAGCAGCTTCGGGGACAGGGCTTCAGAGACCCAGTACTTC. This sequence encodes CASSFGDRASETQYF.